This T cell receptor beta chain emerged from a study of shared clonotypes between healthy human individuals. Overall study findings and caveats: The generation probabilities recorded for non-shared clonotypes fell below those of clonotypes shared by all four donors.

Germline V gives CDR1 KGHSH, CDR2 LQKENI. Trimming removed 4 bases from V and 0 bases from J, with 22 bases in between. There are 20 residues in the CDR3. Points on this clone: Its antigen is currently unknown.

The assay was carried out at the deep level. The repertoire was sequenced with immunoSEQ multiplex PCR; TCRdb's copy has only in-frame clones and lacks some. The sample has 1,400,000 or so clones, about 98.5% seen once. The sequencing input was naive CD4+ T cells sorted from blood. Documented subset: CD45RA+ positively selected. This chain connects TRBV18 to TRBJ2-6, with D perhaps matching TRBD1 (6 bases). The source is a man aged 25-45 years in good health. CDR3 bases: TGTGCCAGCTCACGATGGGCCAGGGGTGTGATGGGCTCTGGGGCCAACGTCCTGACTTTC. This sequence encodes CASSRWARGVMGSGANVLTF.